The 27 T cell receptor beta chains in this list originate from one sample, sequenced in a study of vaccination and CD4 T cells after COVID-19. This sample's treatment: roughly 11-day PBMC culture with coronavirus spike peptide pools or control peptides (ViraFEST assay). Sequence data for DNA of cultured CD4+ T cells were generated by the Oncomine TCR Beta short-read assay. Using its own MiXCR run on the PCR reads, TCRdb lists one record per CDR3 protein. The sample carries around 17,000 distinct CDR3 sequences, about 32% recorded once. Antigens of these TCRs are unknown. Material for sequencing was cultured CD4+ T cells from blood. The receptors originated from a human donor with COVID-19.

This sequence joins TRBV19 and TRBJ1-5; D uncertain. Germline CDR1 LNHDA, CDR2 SQIVND (reference sequence). Trimming stripped 7 bases from V and 1 base from J, with 11 bases between. The CDR3 length is 14 residues. The chain's CDR3 is CASTLLGSNQPQHF. As DNA, the CDR3 is TGTGCCAGTACTCTCTTAGGAAGCAATCAGCCCCAGCATTTT.

This chain joins TRBV7-2 and TRBJ2-7; 8 bases line up with TRBD2. The CDR3 is 15 residues long. V lost 2 bases, J lost 3 bases, and 6 bases stayed unmatched. Germline lookup yields CDR1 SGHTA and CDR2 FQGNSA. The CDR3 bases are TGTGCCAGCAGCTTATTCGCAGCGGGGGACTACGAGCAGTACTTC. Translating it yields CASSLFAAGDYEQYF.

V and J are TRBV7-2 and TRBJ2-7, with 9 bases that match TRBD2. Germline V gene data show CDR1 as SGHTA and CDR2 as FQGNSA. This CDR3 is 14 amino acids long. Losses at the gene ends were 0 bases for V and 5 bases for J; bases not matched to a gene: 2. The CDR3 nucleotides are TGTGCCAGCAGCTTAGCGGGACTAGCCCACGAGCAGTACTTC. Protein: CASSLAGLAHEQYF.

The V call is TRBV20-1, the J call TRBJ2-3; tentative D call: TRBD2 (5 bases). Trimming shortened V by 2 bases and J by 10 bases, and 13 bases separated the two germline ends. Looked up from germline, CDR1 is DFQATT and CDR2 is SNEGSKA (reference sequence). The CDR3 spans 12 residues. Here the CDR3 DNA reads TGCAGTGCTAGATCAGGCCGGGGTCCGCAGTATTTT. This translates into CSARSGRGPQYF.

The CDR3 DNA sequence: TGTGCCAGTCGGACTAGCGGGGGGACGGATACGCAGTATTTT. Translation: CASRTSGGTDTQYF. The V gene is TRBV19, the J gene TRBJ2-3; 14 bases are shared with TRBD2. CDR3 length equals 14 residues. In germline, CDR1 is LNHDA, CDR2 SQIVND (reference sequence). J was trimmed by 6 bases and V by 8 bases; bases with no gene match: 4.

This rearrangement joins TRBV21-1 to TRBJ1-4; whether TRBD1, the table's D call, matches the DNA was not checked. TRBV21-1 counts as a pseudogene. CDR3 length: 16 amino acids. The CDR3 loop is CASSSTGMTTNEKLFF. The CDR3, as DNA: TGTGCCAGCAGCTCGACAGGGATGACAACTAATGAAAAACTGTTTTTT.

This clonotype was observed a few times. V usage is TRBV6-1 and J usage is TRBJ2-3; 11 nucleotides align to TRBD2. Germline assignment: CDR1 MNHNS and CDR2 SASEGT. The CDR3 extends over 15 amino acids. Trimming took 4 bases from V and 6 from J; bases not matched to a gene: 6. In DNA form, the CDR3 reads TGTGCCAGCAGTGGACTAGCGGGGAAGGTGGATACGCAGTATTTT. Its translation is CASSGLAGKVDTQYF.

This clonotype was counted once. J is TRBJ2-5 and V is TRBV5-4; TRBD1 matches 10 bases. The junction had 5 bases not matched to a gene; V was cut back by 4 bases and J by 5 bases. Looked up from germline, CDR1 is SGHNT and CDR2 is YYREEE (reference sequence). The CDR3 totals 14 residues. The DNA for the CDR3 is TGTGCCAGCAGCCCGACAGGGGGCGTTGAGACCCAGTACTTC. Its translation is CASSPTGGVETQYF.

V is TRBV11-3 and J is TRBJ2-3; 9 nucleotides agree with TRBD2. Germline V gene sequence: CDR1 SGHNT, CDR2 YENEEA. After removal of 5 bases from V and 2 bases from J, the junction contained 8 bases not matched to a gene. CDR3 length: 16 amino acids. CDR3 DNA: TGTGCCAGCAGCGGTGGGGCTAGCGGGGACACAGATACGCAGTATTTT. It yields the protein CASSGGASGDTDTQYF.

The V and J genes are TRBV19 and TRBJ2-3; TRBD1 matches 7 bases. Germline-derived CDR1 and CDR2 are LNHDA and SQIVND (reference sequence). V was clipped by 5 bases and J by 2 bases; unmatched bases: 10. This CDR3 has 16 residues. CDR3 in amino acids: CASSVHRGLITDTQYF. CDR3 bases: TGTGCCAGTAGTGTCCACAGGGGTCTGATCACAGATACGCAGTATTTT.

The chain recombines TRBV19 with TRBJ2-7, with 8 bases aligning to TRBD1. Losses at the gene ends were 7 bases for V and 2 bases for J; bases not matched to a gene: 7. Germline assignment: CDR1 LNHDA and CDR2 SQIVND (reference sequence). This CDR3 comprises 14 residues. For the CDR3, the DNA is TGTGCCAGTACCCGCGGACAGGGTCCCTACGAGCAGTACTTC. It yields the protein CASTRGQGPYEQYF.

This clonotype was seen a few times. The chain joins TRBV7-6 to TRBJ2-6; TRBD1 matches 10 bases. CDR3 size: 17 residues. After removal of 1 base from V and 1 base from J, the junction contained 1 base not matched to a gene. CDR1 and CDR2 (germline): SGHVS, FNYEAQ. The CDR3 sequence: CASSLGTGGSGANVLTF. Written as DNA, the CDR3 is TGTGCCAGCAGCTTAGGGACAGGGGGATCTGGGGCCAACGTCCTGACTTTC.

This clonotype was recorded a few times. The chain couples TRBV7-2 to TRBJ2-3, with 10 bases matching TRBD1. The germline gives CDR1 SGHTA, CDR2 FQGNSA. Trimming at V came to 2 bases and at J to 2 bases, leaving 4 bases not matched to a gene. The CDR3 is 16 residues long. Here the CDR3 DNA reads TGTGCCAGCAGCTTACGACAGGGGGCTCCCACAGATACGCAGTATTTT. Amino acids: CASSLRQGAPTDTQYF.

The rearrangement joins TRBV28 to TRBJ2-7; D remains unclear. V was pared by 8 bases and J by 9 bases, with 14 bases between. Looked up from germline, CDR1 is MDHEN and CDR2 is SYDVKM. The CDR3 spans 11 residues. The CDR3 bases are TGTGCCAGCGGAAATCAGCGAGGGCAGTACTTC. Its protein product is CASGNQRGQYF. The full variable domain, with the rest looked up from reference TRBV28 and TRBJ2-7, is DVKVTQSSRYLVKRTGEKVFLECVQDMDHENMFWYRQDPGLGLRLIYFSYDVKMKEKGDIPEGYSVSREKKERFSLILESASTNQTSMYLCASGNQRGQYFGPGTRLTVT.

This clonotype was detected only a few times. The genes are TRBV6-1 and TRBJ1-3, with a possible D match to TRBD1 (5 bases). This CDR3 has 15 amino acids. CDR1 is MNHNS and CDR2 is SASEGT in the germline V gene. Trimming left V 6 bases short and J 3 bases short, with 15 bases between. In DNA form, the CDR3 reads TGTGCCAGCAGCCCCGGGGCCCTTGATGGAAACACCATATATTTT. This sequence encodes CASSPGALDGNTIYF.

In this sample, this clonotype turned up a few times. The chain carries TRBV24-1 and TRBJ2-3, with 7 bases aligning to TRBD1. This CDR3 spans 16 amino acids. J was trimmed by 1 base and V by 2 bases; bases with no gene match: 5. Germline CDR1 is KGHDR and CDR2 is SFDVKD. The CDR3 DNA sequence: TGTGCCACCAGTGATTGGGGACAGACAGGCACAGATACGCAGTATTTT. Its translation is CATSDWGQTGTDTQYF.

The CDR3 spells CASSLTSGGFNEQFF. In DNA, the CDR3 is TGTGCCAGCAGCTTGACTAGCGGGGGGTTCAATGAGCAGTTCTTC. The V and J genes are TRBV7-3 and TRBJ2-1; 13 positions match TRBD2. The CDR3 loop spans 15 amino acids. Germline values: CDR1 SGHTA, CDR2 FQGTGA. The trim removed 3 bases at V and 6 bases at J, leaving 2 bases unmatched. The full variable domain, with the rest looked up from reference TRBV7-3 and TRBJ2-1, is GAGVSQTPSNKVTEKGKYVELRCDPISGHTALYWYRQSLGQGPEFLIYFQGTGAADDSGLPNDRFFAVRPEGSVSTLKIQRTERGDSAVYLCASSLTSGGFNEQFFGPGTRLTVL.

This clonotype turned up a few times. This chain links TRBV24-1 with TRBJ1-2; the match to TRBD1 covers 7 bases. This CDR3 is 16 amino acids long. The germline V gene has CDR1 KGHDR and CDR2 SFDVKD. The junction had 7 bases not matched to a gene; V was cut back by 4 bases and J by 0 bases. This CDR3 is CATSDHTGVANYGYTF. The DNA of the CDR3 is TGTGCCACCAGTGACCATACAGGGGTAGCTAACTATGGCTACACCTTC.

The rearrangement uses TRBV20-1 and TRBJ2-7; 9 bases map to TRBD1. The CDR3 is 13 residues long. From germline, CDR1 is DFQATT and CDR2 SNEGSKA (reference sequence). Trimming removed 4 bases from V and 3 bases from J; junction bases left unmatched: 4. The CDR3 DNA is TGCAGTGCTAAGGGACAGGGATACTACGAGCAGTACTTC. It codes for CSAKGQGYYEQYF.

The rearrangement uses TRBV6-1 and TRBJ2-2, with D maybe TRBD2 (5 bases). This CDR3 region has 16 residues. Per germline, CDR1 MNHNS and CDR2 SASEGT. Deletions cut 6 bases from V and 7 bases from J, with 21 bases between. The CDR3 nucleotides are TGTGCCAGCAGCACACGCAATGGACTTCGAGACGGGGAGCTGTTTTTT. Translation: CASSTRNGLRDGELFF.

This clonotype turned up a few times. This chain connects TRBV6-5 to TRBJ1-5, with D unresolved. With 0 bases removed from V and 3 bases from J, the gap between germline ends came to 6 bases. The CDR3 sequence is 14 residues long. The germline V gene has CDR1 MNHEY and CDR2 SVGAGI. As DNA, the CDR3 is TGTGCCAGCAGTTACTCTGCCAACAATCAGCCCCAGCATTTT. Its protein product is CASSYSANNQPQHF.

About this clonotype: Possible read error: a much larger clone is one base away. V usage is TRBV24-1 and J usage is TRBJ1-2; possibly TRBD1 for D (6 bases). Germline CDR1 is KGHDR and CDR2 is SFDVKD. V lost 6 bases, J lost 7 bases, and 29 bases lay in between. The CDR3 extends over 18 amino acids. In DNA, the CDR3 is TGTGCCACCAGTCAACCTACCGGCGGACAGAGCGGAATTTCTGGCTACACCTTC. Encoded protein: CATSQPTGGQSGISGYTF.

This clonotype has just a few counts. This sequence joins TRBV6-1 and TRBJ1-1; the D gene is possibly TRBD1 (5 bases). The germline V gene encodes CDR1 MNHNS and CDR2 SASEGT. The CDR3 sequence is 14 residues long. The V and J ends lost 7 bases and 6 bases respectively, with 18 bases between them. Written as DNA, the CDR3 is TGTGCCAGCAACCGGCGGGACGGACTTCCTGAAGCTTTCTTT. Its translation is CASNRRDGLPEAFF.

The chain employs TRBV9 and TRBJ1-6; D possibly corresponds to TRBD1 (5 bases). Deletions cut 1 base from V and 9 bases from J, with 11 bases between. This CDR3 has 14 amino acids. The germline V gene has CDR1 SGDLS and CDR2 YYNGEE. DNA of the CDR3: TGTGCCAGCAGCGTAAAGGGGTCCGCTTCACCCCTCCACTTT. This sequence encodes CASSVKGSASPLHF.

In this sample, this clonotype turned up a few times. The chain combines TRBV24-1 with TRBJ2-3; 10 bases map to TRBD1. V lost 10 bases and J lost 2; bases outside the gene matches: 5. Germline-derived CDR1 and CDR2 are KGHDR and SFDVKD. The CDR3 is made up of 14 amino acids. This chain's CDR3 is CATGTGDYTDTQYF. The DNA for the CDR3 is TGTGCCACAGGGACAGGGGACTACACAGATACGCAGTATTTT.

The rearrangement joins TRBV11-2 to TRBJ2-3; D is perhaps TRBD1 or TRBD2 (5 bases each). Germline V gives CDR1 SGHAT, CDR2 FQNNGV. CDR3 length: 16 residues. V lost 4 bases and J lost 0, with 14 bases in between. CDR3 DNA sequence: TGTGCCAGCAGCTCACGCAAGGGACCTAGCACAGATACGCAGTATTTT. Translated: CASSSRKGPSTDTQYF.

The chain couples TRBV18 to TRBJ1-5; possibly TRBD1 for D (6 bases). The germline CDR1 and CDR2 sequences are KGHSH and LQKENI. The CDR3 runs to 16 residues. V was shortened by 3 bases and J by 6 bases, with 18 bases between the two germline ends. CDR3 nucleotides: TGTGCCAGCTCACCTGCATCGGGGGGCGTATTTCAGCCCCAGCATTTT. This gives the protein CASSPASGGVFQPQHF.